This is a list of T cell receptor beta chains from one sample in a study of cytomegalovirus exposure and HLA in healthy donors. Sequencing used immunoSEQ multiplex PCR; TCRdb keeps in-frame clones, though not all of them. The repertoire holds roughly 160,000 clones, with 60% to 85% as singletons. The sample taken for sequencing was PBMCs. These receptors originate from a man aged 50 to 60 in good health and CMV-seropositive. CDR3s include the opening cysteine and the closing phenylalanine or tryptophan. A D gene is named only where the DNA matches it firmly. Only part of the rows carry a size: once, few, many, or a class if the clone is expanded.

J: TRBJ2-5; V: TRBV15; D: .; size: .; DNA: TGTGCCACCAGCAGAGGGCAGGAAGAGACCCAGTACTTC; CDR3: CATSRGQEETQYF
J: TRBJ1-5; V: TRBV10-1; D: .; size: .; DNA: TGCGCCAGCAGACCCCGTGGGGGCGCATTAAACCAGCCCCAGCATTTT; CDR3: CASRPRGGALNQPQHF
J: TRBJ2-7; V: TRBV18; D: .; size: .; DNA: TGTGCCAGCTCACCACCGGCAGGGACTTCCTACGAGCAGTACTTC; CDR3: CASSPPAGTSYEQYF
J: TRBJ2-7; V: TRBV27; D: TRBD1; size: .; DNA: TGTGCCAGCAGTCGAGGACAGGGCGAGCAGTACTTC; CDR3: CASSRGQGEQYF
J: TRBJ1-1; V: TRBV28; D: .; size: .; DNA: TGTGCCAGCACCATCGCCGGGACATTGAACACTGAAGCTTTCTTT; CDR3: CASTIAGTLNTEAFF
J: TRBJ1-1; V: TRBV4-1; D: .; size: .; DNA: TGCGCCAGCAGCCAAGGCAGGAGGGGAACTATGAACACTGAAGCTTTCTTT; CDR3: CASSQGRRGTMNTEAFF
J: TRBJ2-1; V: TRBV28; D: .; size: .; DNA: TGTGCCAGCAGATCTTTCGGTCACAATGAGCAGTTCTTC; CDR3: CASRSFGHNEQFF
J: TRBJ2-5; V: TRBV27; D: TRBD2; size: once; DNA: TGTGCCAGCAGAACTACTAGCGGGGGGGAGCAAGAGACCCAGTACTTC; CDR3: CASRTTSGGEQETQYF
J: TRBJ1-5; V: TRBV4-1; D: .; size: .; DNA: TGCGCCAGCAGCCAAGGCTATAGGGGCCTCGGCCGATTTAGCAATCAGCCCCAGCATTTT; CDR3: CASSQGYRGLGRFSNQPQHF
J: TRBJ1-2; V: TRBV29-1; D: TRBD1; size: .; DNA: TGCAGCGTCAGACCGGGGGACAGGCCCTTAAATGGCTACACCTTC; CDR3: CSVRPGDRPLNGYTF
J: TRBJ1-6; V: TRBV5-6; D: TRBD1; size: .; DNA: TGTGCCAGCACCCCGGACAGGGCCTTGTCACCCCTCCACTTT; CDR3: CASTPDRALSPLHF
J: TRBJ2-2; V: TRBV4-2; D: TRBD1; size: .; DNA: TGTGCCAGCAGCCACGGGACAGGTGGGGACACCGGGGAGCTGTTTTTT; CDR3: CASSHGTGGDTGELFF
J: TRBJ2-5; V: TRBV18; D: .; size: .; DNA: TGTGCCAGCTCAGCGGTGTTCGGCGAGACCCAGTACTTC; CDR3: CASSAVFGETQYF
J: TRBJ1-3; V: TRBV4-3; D: .; size: .; DNA: TGCGCCAGCAGCCTCGCCCGGGGAAACACCATATATTTT; CDR3: CASSLARGNTIYF
J: TRBJ1-1; V: TRBV29-1; D: .; size: .; DNA: TGCAGCGTTGAATTTCAGGTTAAGACTGAAGCTTTCTTT; CDR3: CSVEFQVKTEAFF
J: TRBJ1-1; V: TRBV5-6; D: .; size: .; DNA: TGTGCCAGCACCTTGACAGTGAACACTGAAGCTTTCTTT; CDR3: CASTLTVNTEAFF
J: TRBJ1-2; V: TRBV2; D: TRBD1; size: few; DNA: TGTGCCAGCAGTGAGTCCGGACAGGGTTATGGCTACACCTTC; CDR3: CASSESGQGYGYTF
J: TRBJ2-7; V: TRBV9; D: .; size: .; DNA: TGTGCCAGCAGCGTAGGACAGGAACCCTACGAGCAGTACTTC; CDR3: CASSVGQEPYEQYF
J: TRBJ2-7; V: TRBV7-2; D: TRBD1; size: .; DNA: TGTGCCAGCAGCTTAGGTCCAGGGGGCGCGTGGGAGCAGTACTTC; CDR3: CASSLGPGGAWEQYF
J: TRBJ2-1; V: TRBV4-1; D: TRBD2; size: .; DNA: TGCGCCAGCAGCCAAGAAGCTAGCGGGGGCTTCGGGGGACGTAATGAGCAGTTCTTC; CDR3: CASSQEASGGFGGRNEQFF
J: TRBJ2-1; V: TRBV5-4; D: .; size: .; DNA: TGTGCCAGCAGCACTGAGGGGGGGGTCTACAATGAGCAGTTCTTC; CDR3: CASSTEGGVYNEQFF
J: TRBJ2-7; V: TRBV11-2; D: TRBD2; size: .; DNA: TGTGCCAGCAGCTTAGGCCGGGCAGCGGGGGGCCGCTACGAGCAGTACTTC; CDR3: CASSLGRAAGGRYEQYF
J: TRBJ2-7; V: TRBV11-2; D: .; size: few; DNA: TGTGCCAGCAGCTCCCAGACCACAGCAGCCTGGGAGCAGTACTTC; CDR3: CASSSQTTAAWEQYF
J: TRBJ2-5; V: TRBV19; D: TRBD1; size: .; DNA: TGTGCCAGTAGTATAGGTCGACAGGGGGTGGGGGAGACCCAGTACTTC; CDR3: CASSIGRQGVGETQYF
J: TRBJ1-1; V: TRBV7-3; D: .; size: .; DNA: TGTGCCAGCAGCTTAACGACAGCCCCGAACACTGAAGCTTTCTTT; CDR3: CASSLTTAPNTEAFF
J: TRBJ2-2; V: TRBV5-1; D: .; size: few; DNA: TGCGCCAGCAGCCTAGGGCGGAGGGGGCGGAACGGTGTAGACACCGGGGAGCTGTTTTTT; CDR3: CASSLGRRGRNGVDTGELFF
J: TRBJ2-7; V: TRBV10-3; D: .; size: .; DNA: TGTGCCATCAGTGAGTATACAGGGCACTACGAGCAGTACTTC; CDR3: CAISEYTGHYEQYF
J: TRBJ2-7; V: TRBV7-9; D: .; size: few; DNA: TGTGCCAGCAGCTTAATATCGTACGAGCAGTACTTC; CDR3: CASSLISYEQYF
J: TRBJ1-4; V: TRBV2; D: .; size: few; DNA: TGTGCCAGCATCTACAGGGAGAGTGAAAAACTGTTTTTT; CDR3: CASIYRESEKLFF
J: TRBJ2-5; V: TRBV5-6; D: TRBD2; size: .; DNA: TGTGCCAGCAGCGGGACTAGTCTCGAGACCCAGTACTTC; CDR3: CASSGTSLETQYF
J: TRBJ1-6; V: TRBV28; D: .; size: .; DNA: TGTGCCAGCAGTTTAGCCCGACAGTTCTCCTATAATTCACCCCTCCACTTT; CDR3: CASSLARQFSYNSPLHF
J: TRBJ2-1; V: TRBV5-6; D: .; size: .; DNA: TGTGCCAGCAGCTTGGGAATGAGCTCCTACAATGAGCAGTTCTTC; CDR3: CASSLGMSSYNEQFF
J: TRBJ1-1; V: TRBV4-3; D: TRBD1; size: .; DNA: TGCGCCAGCAGCCACACAGGGGCTACTGAAGCTTTCTTT; CDR3: CASSHTGATEAFF
J: TRBJ2-7; V: TRBV15; D: .; size: .; DNA: TGTGCCACCAGCAGAGGGACAGCACCCTCCTACGAGCAGTACTTC; CDR3: CATSRGTAPSYEQYF
J: TRBJ1-3; V: TRBV9; D: TRBD1; size: .; DNA: TGTGCCAGCAGCATAACCGGGACAGGGCTTTCTGGAAACACCATATATTTT; CDR3: CASSITGTGLSGNTIYF
J: TRBJ2-1; V: TRBV7-9; D: .; size: .; DNA: TGTGCCAGCAGCCCACTTCCCCTCTCCTACAATGAGCAGTTCTTC; CDR3: CASSPLPLSYNEQFF
J: TRBJ1-2; V: TRBV11-2; D: TRBD1; size: .; DNA: TGTGCCAGCAGCGCCGCCAGGGACAGGGCCAATGGCTACACCTTC; CDR3: CASSAARDRANGYTF
J: TRBJ2-1; V: TRBV6-5; D: TRBD2; size: .; DNA: TGTGCCAGCAGTTACATCCAGCGGGGGGGCTACAATGAGCAGTTCTTC; CDR3: CASSYIQRGGYNEQFF
J: TRBJ2-7; V: TRBV4-1; D: .; size: .; DNA: TGCGCCAGCAGCCAAGGCGGATTCAAGGAGCCCCAAGGGGGTGGGCAGTACTTC; CDR3: CASSQGGFKEPQGGGQYF
J: TRBJ2-7; V: TRBV6-1; D: .; size: .; DNA: TGTGCCAGCAGTGGACAGGCGCCATACGAGCAGTACTTC; CDR3: CASSGQAPYEQYF
J: TRBJ2-3; V: TRBV18; D: .; size: .; DNA: TGTGCCAGCTCACCTTACGCGGAGCTTACCACAGATACGCAGTATTTT; CDR3: CASSPYAELTTDTQYF
J: TRBJ1-2; V: TRBV14; D: .; size: .; DNA: TGTGCCAGCAGCCAAGGTCCGCGCTATGGCTACACCTTC; CDR3: CASSQGPRYGYTF
J: TRBJ2-5; V: TRBV19; D: TRBD1; size: .; DNA: TGTGCCAGTAGCCAGTACAGGGGTGGAGAGACCCAGTACTTC; CDR3: CASSQYRGGETQYF
J: TRBJ2-1; V: TRBV6-6; D: TRBD2; size: .; DNA: TGTGCCGGTAGCGGGGGGGCCAACAATGAGCAGTTCTTC; CDR3: CAGSGGANNEQFF
J: TRBJ2-3; V: TRBV9; D: .; size: .; DNA: TGTGCCAGCAGCGTCTCCAGGGGTGTCAGGCCAGATACGCAGTATTTT; CDR3: CASSVSRGVRPDTQYF
J: TRBJ2-7; V: TRBV30; D: .; size: .; DNA: TGTGCCTGGAGCACAGGGAGTAGGTACGAGCAGTACTTC; CDR3: CAWSTGSRYEQYF
J: TRBJ2-1; V: TRBV27; D: TRBD1; size: .; DNA: TGTGCCAGCGGGACAGGCAGTTCCTACAATGAGCAGTTCTTC; CDR3: CASGTGSSYNEQFF
J: TRBJ1-2; V: TRBV28; D: .; size: .; DNA: TGTGCCAGCAGTTTTGGAGTCGGAGCGTTTCTCTATGGCTACACCTTC; CDR3: CASSFGVGAFLYGYTF
J: TRBJ1-2; V: TRBV6-1; D: TRBD1; size: .; DNA: TGTGCCAGCAGTGGACAGGGGCAAAACTATGGCTACACCTTC; CDR3: CASSGQGQNYGYTF
J: TRBJ2-1; V: TRBV27; D: .; size: .; DNA: TGTGCCAGCAGTTTAGGGCCCCACAATGAGCAGTTCTTC; CDR3: CASSLGPHNEQFF
J: TRBJ1-1; V: TRBV7-3; D: TRBD1; size: .; DNA: TGTGCCAGCAGCTCCCGACAGGGAAGAACTGAAGCTTTCTTT; CDR3: CASSSRQGRTEAFF
J: TRBJ2-3; V: TRBV28; D: .; size: .; DNA: TGTGCCAGCAGTTTATATCCGGGCGGGGATACGCAGTATTTT; CDR3: CASSLYPGGDTQYF
J: TRBJ2-5; V: TRBV2; D: .; size: .; DNA: TGTGCCAGCAGTCCTCAAGAGACCCAGTACTTC; CDR3: CASSPQETQYF
J: TRBJ2-5; V: TRBV18; D: TRBD2; size: .; DNA: TGTGCCAGCTCACGCACTAGCGGGGGGGCAAAAGAGACCCAGTACTTC; CDR3: CASSRTSGGAKETQYF
J: TRBJ1-3; V: TRBV4-3; D: .; size: .; DNA: TGCGCCAGCAGCCAAGGCCATAGCTCTGGAAACACCATATATTTT; CDR3: CASSQGHSSGNTIYF